The 19 T cell receptor beta chains below all came from one sample that was sequenced in a study of a mutant IDH1 vaccine in newly diagnosed glioma. Their recognized antigens are unknown. Time point defined: week 5, during vaccination. Alongside topical imiquimod, each dose of vaccine comprised 300 ug of mutant IDH1 20-mer peptide. Libraries were prepared by immunoSEQ multiplex PCR; TCRdb keeps only in-frame clonotypes and omits some of them. This sample yields over 35,000 clones, of which 91% are seen a single time; 2.6% belongs to the top ten. The sequenced sample was PBMCs, obtained from a glioma patient whose treatment included an IDH1 peptide vaccine. The receptor set was obtained from a man between 50 and 59 years old with glioma.

The table lists this clone with a count of one. V usage is TRBV27 and J usage is TRBJ2-5; 7 positions agree with TRBD2. The J segment lost 4 bases and the V segment lost 4 bases, leaving 6 bases of the junction unmatched. The CDR3 length is 14 residues. Germline V gene sequence: CDR1 MNHEY, CDR2 SMNVEV (reference sequence). The CDR3 loop reads CASSSGTTRETQYF. The CDR3 DNA follows: TGTGCCAGCAGTTCCGGGACTACCCGAGAGACCCAGTACTTC.

The chain is built from TRBV18 and TRBJ2-7; 9 bases map to TRBD1. Germline loops: CDR1 KGHSH, CDR2 LQKENI. V was clipped by 6 bases and J by 3 bases; unmatched bases: 12. The CDR3 runs to 16 residues. The CDR3 reads CASSKRPGQGDYEQYF. CDR3 DNA sequence: TGTGCCAGCTCTAAACGTCCGGGACAGGGCGACTACGAGCAGTACTTC.

The chain carries TRBV28 and TRBJ2-1; D is undetermined. The CDR3 sequence is 12 residues long. Germline CDR1 is MDHEN and CDR2 is SYDVKM. The V and J ends lost 5 bases and 10 bases respectively, with 12 bases between them. Written as DNA, the CDR3 is TGTGCCAGCAGTCGATTGGGGTACGAGCAGTTCTTC. Protein product: CASSRLGYEQFF.

CDR3 nucleotides: TGTGCCAGCAGTTTGGGTCCCCGGAGGGCCGGGGAAAACATTCAGTACTTC. Its translation is CASSLGPRRAGENIQYF. The V call is TRBV27, the J call TRBJ2-4; the D gene is possibly TRBD2 (6 bases). The CDR3 contains 17 residues. Trimming stripped 3 bases from V and 5 bases from J, with 20 bases between. CDR1 is MNHEY, CDR2 SMNVEV, per germline (reference sequence).

This clone was counted only a few times. The chain recombines TRBV29-1 with TRBJ2-7; tentatively, D is TRBD1 (6 bases). The CDR3 totals 14 residues. V lost 2 bases and J 2 bases, leaving 13 bases between the germline ends. CDR1 and CDR2 from the germline V gene are SQVTM and ANQGSEA. Here the CDR3 DNA reads TGCAGCGTTGAACCCGGACAGCCTCCCTACGAGCAGTACTTC. Protein: CSVEPGQPPYEQYF.

This chain connects TRBV15 to TRBJ1-1; D call uncertain. This CDR3 spans 15 amino acids. V was clipped by 5 bases and J by 0 bases, with 13 bases between them. The V gene's germline CDR1 is LNHNV and CDR2 YYDKDF (reference sequence). DNA for the CDR3: TGTGCCACCAGCGGGAGTCTGGATATGAACACTGAAGCTTTCTTT. This gives the protein CATSGSLDMNTEAFF.

Details on this clone: At one of its ends the junction is not consistent with the germline gene, which may arise from a read error. The chain recombines TRBV7-7 with TRBJ1-1; no definite D call. Germline V gene data show CDR1 as SSHAT and CDR2 as FNYEAQ (reference sequence). The CDR3 is made up of 13 amino acids. The CDR3 region is CASSLSLNTEAFF. Here the CDR3 DNA reads TGTGCTAGCAGCTTAAGTTTGAACACTGAAGCTTTCTTT.

The V call is TRBV19, the J call TRBJ1-5; D is unclear. Germline CDR1 is LNHDA and CDR2 is SQIVND (reference sequence). V was clipped by 2 bases and J by 7 bases, with 9 bases between them. The CDR3 consists of 13 residues. CDR3 in DNA: TGTGCCAGTAGTATAAGAGGGTCGCAGCCCCAGCATTTT. This codes for CASSIRGSQPQHF.

V is TRBV18 and J is TRBJ2-7, with TRBD1 matching over 8 bases. CDR1 KGHSH and CDR2 LQKENI come from the germline V gene. This CDR3 spans 15 amino acids. V lost 2 bases, J lost 6 bases, and 9 bases stayed unmatched. For the CDR3, the DNA is TGTGCCAGCTCACCAACCGGGACAGGTTCTTCCGAGCAGTACTTC. This encodes CASSPTGTGSSEQYF.

V is TRBV7-3 and J is TRBJ2-5, with a weak D call TRBD2 (6 bases). Trimming removed 4 bases from V and 2 bases from J, with 17 bases in between. This CDR3 is 16 amino acids long. Per germline, CDR1 SGHTA and CDR2 FQGTGA. The DNA for the CDR3 is TGTGCCAGCAGCTCGGGGCCGGGGCGGGGACAAGAGACCCAGTACTTC. Translating it yields CASSSGPGRGQETQYF.

The gene calls are TRBV6-1 and TRBJ1-6; 9 bases match TRBD1. Germline CDR1 reads MNHNS; CDR2 reads SASEGT. Trimming at V came to 3 bases and at J to 7 bases, leaving 4 bases not matched to a gene. The CDR3 sequence is 15 residues long. This CDR3 is CASSERGTGNSPLHF. The CDR3 DNA follows: TGTGCCAGCAGTGAGCGCGGGACAGGGAATTCACCCCTCCACTTT.

The genes are TRBV2 and TRBJ1-1; D might be TRBD1 (6 bases). Germline CDR1 reads SNHLY; CDR2 reads FYNNEI. V lost 11 bases to trimming and J lost 0 bases, with 16 bases between them. The CDR3 has 14 residues. CDR3 sequence: CAGAKGELNTEAFF. CDR3 DNA sequence: TGTGCCGGTGCGAAGGGGGAGTTGAACACTGAAGCTTTCTTT.

This clone has just a few counts. This chain joins TRBV7-9 and TRBJ2-3, with D maybe TRBD1 (5 bases). The CDR3 has 14 residues. The germline V gene encodes CDR1 SEHNR and CDR2 FQNEAQ (reference sequence). V shed 5 bases and J shed 2 bases, with 11 bases lying between them. The CDR3 protein is CASSPPTVTDTQYF. The CDR3 DNA reads as TGTGCCAGCAGCCCCCCGACAGTCACAGATACGCAGTATTTT.

The rearrangement joins TRBV2 to TRBJ2-2; 8 bases agree with TRBD1. The germline V gene encodes CDR1 SNHLY and CDR2 FYNNEI. The CDR3 contains 16 residues. V dropped 6 bases and J dropped 0; count of bases not matched to a gene: 6. The CDR3 DNA follows: TGTGCCAGCAGCGCTGTACAGGGGGCGAACACCGGGGAGCTGTTTTTT. This sequence encodes CASSAVQGANTGELFF.

The chain combines TRBV9 with TRBJ1-2; 10 positions agree with TRBD1. Germline CDR1 and CDR2: SGDLS and YYNGEE. The CDR3 runs to 17 residues. V was pared by 4 bases and J by 4 bases, with 13 bases of the junction left unmatched. Here the CDR3 DNA reads TGTGCCAGCAGCACTCGACAGGGGGCGACTTCCGGCTATGGCTACACCTTC. This translates into CASSTRQGATSGYGYTF. Complete variable domain (other parts from reference TRBV9 and TRBJ1-2): DSGVTQTPKHLITATGQRVTLRCSPRSGDLSVYWYQQSLDQGLQFLIQYYNGEERAKGNILERFSAQQFPDLHSELNLSSLELGDSALYFCASSTRQGATSGYGYTFGSGTRLTVV.

This clone was counted once. The chain combines TRBV5-1 with TRBJ2-1; 11 positions agree with TRBD2. The CDR3 consists of 18 residues. Trimming cost V 0 bases and J 1 base; bases outside gene matches: 6. CDR1 SGHRS and CDR2 YFSETQ come from the germline V gene. The CDR3 coding sequence is TGCGCCAGCAGCTTGGAACTAGCGGGAGTATCGTCCTACAATGAGCAGTTCTTC. Its translation is CASSLELAGVSSYNEQFF.

V gene TRBV30 combines with J gene TRBJ2-2, with a tentative D call TRBD2 (6 bases). Trimming took off 2 bases at V and 4 bases at J, with 14 bases between the two ends. CDR3 length: 15 amino acids. The germline CDR1 and CDR2 sequences are GTSNPN and SVGIG (reference sequence). CDR3 loop: CAWSPTRGFTGELFF. The CDR3 nucleotides read TGTGCCTGGAGTCCGACACGGGGGTTCACCGGGGAGCTGTTTTTT.

V and J are TRBV27 and TRBJ1-2, with D perhaps TRBD1 (6 bases). Germline CDR1 is MNHEY and CDR2 is SMNVEV (reference sequence). The CDR3 contains 11 residues. Trimming removed 5 bases from V and 8 bases from J, with 9 bases in between. The DNA of the CDR3 is TGTGCCAGCAGTCGTGGGGGCGGCTACACCTTC. Residues: CASSRGGGYTF.

The chain uses TRBV19 and TRBJ1-1; the match to TRBD1 covers 9 bases. V gave up 10 bases and J gave up 4 bases; unmatched junction bases: 16. This CDR3 is 16 amino acids long. Germline CDR1 reads LNHDA; CDR2 reads SQIVND (reference sequence). The CDR3 loop reads CATLSTGGIMGTEAFF. CDR3 DNA sequence: TGTGCCACCCTGTCCACAGGGGGCATTATGGGCACTGAAGCTTTCTTT.